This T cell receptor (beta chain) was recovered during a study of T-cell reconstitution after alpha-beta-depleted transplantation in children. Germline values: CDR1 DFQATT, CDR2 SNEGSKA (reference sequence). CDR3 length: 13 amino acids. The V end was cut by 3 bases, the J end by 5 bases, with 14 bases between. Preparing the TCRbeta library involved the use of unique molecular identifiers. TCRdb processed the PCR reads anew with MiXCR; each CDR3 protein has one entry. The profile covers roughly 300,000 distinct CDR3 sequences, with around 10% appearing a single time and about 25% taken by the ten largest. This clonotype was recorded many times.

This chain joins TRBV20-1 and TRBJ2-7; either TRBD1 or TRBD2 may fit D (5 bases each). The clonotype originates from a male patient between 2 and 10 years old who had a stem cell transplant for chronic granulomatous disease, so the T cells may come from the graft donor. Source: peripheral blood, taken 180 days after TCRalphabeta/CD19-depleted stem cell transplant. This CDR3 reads CSARAHGDHEQYF. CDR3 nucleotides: TGCAGTGCTAGGGCCCATGGGGACCACGAGCAGTACTTC.